The present TCR beta chain was sequenced within a study of breast tumors, draining lymph nodes, adjacent tissues. Study results and caveats: Tumor and nontumor repertoires were significantly more similar in luminal-like than in basal-like breast cancer. The lymph node origin of tumor T cells was framed as consistent with a hypothesis, not demonstrated. The data were judged consistent with most tumor T cells coming from lymph node and expanding in tumor.

Breast cancer patients provided tissue from their axillary draining lymph nodes. CDR1 and CDR2 from the germline V gene are SGDLS and YYNGEE. This CDR3 region has 13 residues. With 0 bases removed from V and 2 bases from J, the gap between germline ends came to 5 bases. This clonotype was detected many times. Its antigen is still unknown. MiXCR was run by TCRdb on the multiplex PCR reads, yielding one entry per CDR3 protein. The data show some 250,000 distinct CDR3 sequences, less than 45% seen once. The sequencing sample was made of axillary lymph node tissue. The origin of this receptor is a female donor with breast cancer. Some clones in this sample may be carry-over from other donors' samples. J is TRBJ1-2 and V is TRBV9; D gene ambiguous. CDR3: CASSVGPNYGYTF. CDR3 nucleotides: TGTGCCAGCAGCGTAGGGCCGAACTATGGCTACACCTTC.